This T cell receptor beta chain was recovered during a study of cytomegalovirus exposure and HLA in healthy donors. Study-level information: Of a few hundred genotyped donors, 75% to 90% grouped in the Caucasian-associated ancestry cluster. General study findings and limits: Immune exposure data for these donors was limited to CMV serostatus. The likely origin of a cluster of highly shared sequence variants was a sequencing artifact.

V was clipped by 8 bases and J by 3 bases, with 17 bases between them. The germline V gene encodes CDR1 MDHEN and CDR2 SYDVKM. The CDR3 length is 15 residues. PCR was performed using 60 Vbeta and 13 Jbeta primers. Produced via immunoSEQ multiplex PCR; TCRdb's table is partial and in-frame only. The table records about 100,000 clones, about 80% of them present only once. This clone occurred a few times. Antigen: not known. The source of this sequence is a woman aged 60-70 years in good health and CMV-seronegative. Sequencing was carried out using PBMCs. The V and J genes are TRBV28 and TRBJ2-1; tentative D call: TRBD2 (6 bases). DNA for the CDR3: TGTGCCAGCCTCGGCATGGAGGGGTTCTACAATGAGCAGTTCTTC. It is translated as CASLGMEGFYNEQFF.